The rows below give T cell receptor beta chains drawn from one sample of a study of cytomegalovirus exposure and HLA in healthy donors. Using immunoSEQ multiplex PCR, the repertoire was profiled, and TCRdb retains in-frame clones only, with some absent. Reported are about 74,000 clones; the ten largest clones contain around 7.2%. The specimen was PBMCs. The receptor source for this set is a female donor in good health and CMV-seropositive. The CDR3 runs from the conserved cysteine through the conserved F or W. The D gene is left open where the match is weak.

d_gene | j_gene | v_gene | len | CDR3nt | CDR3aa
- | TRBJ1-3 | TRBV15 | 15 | TGTGCCACCAGCAGAGATCACTCCTCTGGAAACACCATATATTTT | CATSRDHSSGNTIYF
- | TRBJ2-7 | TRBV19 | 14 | TGTGCCAGTAGTGCGGGCGTGAGCTCCTACGAGCAGTACTTC | CASSAGVSSYEQYF
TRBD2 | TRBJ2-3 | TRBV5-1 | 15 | TGCGCCAGCAGCTACAGCGGGGGACGCACAGATACGCAGTATTTT | CASSYSGGRTDTQYF
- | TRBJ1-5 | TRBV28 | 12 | TGTGCCAGCAGTATGGGACTTCGAATCCAGCATTTT | CASSMGLRIQHF
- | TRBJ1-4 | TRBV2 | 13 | TGTGCCAGCAGTGAAGTCTTCGCGAGAGTACTGTTTTTT | CASSEVFARVLFF
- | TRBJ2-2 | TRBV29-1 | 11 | TGCAGCGTTGTAATCACCGGGGAGCTGTTTTTT | CSVVITGELFF
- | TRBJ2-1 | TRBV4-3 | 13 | TGCGCCAGCAGCCAGTTCCAGGACAATGAGCAGTTCTTC | CASSQFQDNEQFF
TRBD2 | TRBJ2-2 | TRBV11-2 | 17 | TGTGCCAGCAGCTTAGAGACTAGCGGGTGGGTGGACGGGGAGCTGTTTTTT | CASSLETSGWVDGELFF
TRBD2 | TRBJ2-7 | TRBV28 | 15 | TGTGCCAGCAGTCTGCTGGCTAGCGGAGACTACGAGCAGTACTTC | CASSLLASGDYEQYF
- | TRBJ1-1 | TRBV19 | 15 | TGTGCCAGTAGTGTCAACAGGGATCGGAACACTGAAGCTTTCTTT | CASSVNRDRNTEAFF
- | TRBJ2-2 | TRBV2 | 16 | TGTGCCAGCAAGCTACGGACAGTCGAAAACACCGGGGAGCTGTTTTTT | CASKLRTVENTGELFF